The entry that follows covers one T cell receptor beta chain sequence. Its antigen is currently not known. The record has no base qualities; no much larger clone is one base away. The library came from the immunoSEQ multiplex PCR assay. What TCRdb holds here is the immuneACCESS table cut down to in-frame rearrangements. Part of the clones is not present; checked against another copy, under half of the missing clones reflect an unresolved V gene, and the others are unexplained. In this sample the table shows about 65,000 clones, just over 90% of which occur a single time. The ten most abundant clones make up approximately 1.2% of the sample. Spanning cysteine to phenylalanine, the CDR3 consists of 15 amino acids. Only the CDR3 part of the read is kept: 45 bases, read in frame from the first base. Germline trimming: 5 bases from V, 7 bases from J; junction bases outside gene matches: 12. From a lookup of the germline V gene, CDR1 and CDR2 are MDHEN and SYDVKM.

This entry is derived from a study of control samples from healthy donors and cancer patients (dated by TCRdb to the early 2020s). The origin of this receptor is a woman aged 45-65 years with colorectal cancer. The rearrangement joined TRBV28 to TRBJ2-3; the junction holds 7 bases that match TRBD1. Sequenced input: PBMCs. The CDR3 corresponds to CASSLIPDRANTQYF. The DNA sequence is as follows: TGTGCCAGCAGTCTAATACCCGACAGGGCGAATACGCAGTATTTT.